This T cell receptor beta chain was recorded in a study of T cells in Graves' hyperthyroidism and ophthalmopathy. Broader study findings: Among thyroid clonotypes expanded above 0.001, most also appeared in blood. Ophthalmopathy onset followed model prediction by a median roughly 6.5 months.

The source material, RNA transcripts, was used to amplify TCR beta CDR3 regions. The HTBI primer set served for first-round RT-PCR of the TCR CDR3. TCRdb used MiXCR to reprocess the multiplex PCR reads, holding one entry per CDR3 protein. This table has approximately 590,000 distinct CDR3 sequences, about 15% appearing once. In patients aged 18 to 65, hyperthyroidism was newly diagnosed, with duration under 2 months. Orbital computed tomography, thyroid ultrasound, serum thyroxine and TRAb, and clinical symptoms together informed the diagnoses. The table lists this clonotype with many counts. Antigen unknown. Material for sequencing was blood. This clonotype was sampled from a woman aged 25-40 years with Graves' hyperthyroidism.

CDR3 sequence: CASSLGVGVSNQPQHF. CDR3 DNA: TGTGCCAGCAGTTTAGGGGTTGGCGTTAGCAATCAGCCCCAGCATTTT. The gene calls are TRBV28 and TRBJ1-5, with D unresolved. Trimming shortened V by 2 bases and J by 0 bases, and 11 bases separated the two germline ends. The germline CDR1 and CDR2 sequences are MDHEN and SYDVKM. The CDR3 runs 16 residues. The full variable domain, its missing parts supplied by reference TRBV28 and TRBJ1-5, is DVKVTQSSRYLVKRTGEKVFLECVQDMDHENMFWYRQDPGLGLRLIYFSYDVKMKEKGDIPEGYSVSREKKERFSLILESASTNQTSMYLCASSLGVGVSNQPQHFGDGTRLSIL.